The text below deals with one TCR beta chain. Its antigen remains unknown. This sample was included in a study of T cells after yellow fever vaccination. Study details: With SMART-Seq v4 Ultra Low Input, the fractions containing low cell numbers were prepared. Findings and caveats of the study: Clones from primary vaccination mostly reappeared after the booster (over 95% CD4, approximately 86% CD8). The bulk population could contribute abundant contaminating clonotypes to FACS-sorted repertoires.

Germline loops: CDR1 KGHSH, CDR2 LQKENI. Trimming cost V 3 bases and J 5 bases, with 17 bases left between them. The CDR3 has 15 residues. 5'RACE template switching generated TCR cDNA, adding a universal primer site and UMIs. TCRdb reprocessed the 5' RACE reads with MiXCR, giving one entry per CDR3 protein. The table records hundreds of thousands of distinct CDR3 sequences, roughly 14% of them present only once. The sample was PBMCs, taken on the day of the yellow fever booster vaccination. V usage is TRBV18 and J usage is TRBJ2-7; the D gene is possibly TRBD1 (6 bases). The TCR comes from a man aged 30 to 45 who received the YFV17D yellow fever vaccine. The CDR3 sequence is CASSPSSVGGHEQYF. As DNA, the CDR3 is TGTGCCAGCTCACCGAGTAGTGTAGGGGGTCACGAGCAGTACTTC.